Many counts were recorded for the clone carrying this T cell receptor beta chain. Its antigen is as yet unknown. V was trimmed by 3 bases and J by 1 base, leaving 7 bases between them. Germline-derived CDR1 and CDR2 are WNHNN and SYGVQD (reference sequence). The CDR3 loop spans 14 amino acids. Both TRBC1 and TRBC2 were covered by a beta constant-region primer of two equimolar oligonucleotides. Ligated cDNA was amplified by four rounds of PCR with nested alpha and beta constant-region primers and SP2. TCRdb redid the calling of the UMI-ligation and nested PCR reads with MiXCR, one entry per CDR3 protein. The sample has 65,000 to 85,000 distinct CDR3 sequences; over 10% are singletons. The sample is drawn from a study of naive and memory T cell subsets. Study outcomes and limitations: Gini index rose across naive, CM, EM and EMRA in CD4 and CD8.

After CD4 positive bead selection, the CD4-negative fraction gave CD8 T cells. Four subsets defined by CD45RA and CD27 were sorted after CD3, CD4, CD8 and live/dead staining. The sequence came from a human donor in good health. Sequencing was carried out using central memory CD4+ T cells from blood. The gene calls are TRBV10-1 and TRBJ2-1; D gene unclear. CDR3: CASSDSGSYNEQFF. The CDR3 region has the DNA TGCGCCAGCAGTGACAGTGGATCCTACAATGAGCAGTTCTTC.